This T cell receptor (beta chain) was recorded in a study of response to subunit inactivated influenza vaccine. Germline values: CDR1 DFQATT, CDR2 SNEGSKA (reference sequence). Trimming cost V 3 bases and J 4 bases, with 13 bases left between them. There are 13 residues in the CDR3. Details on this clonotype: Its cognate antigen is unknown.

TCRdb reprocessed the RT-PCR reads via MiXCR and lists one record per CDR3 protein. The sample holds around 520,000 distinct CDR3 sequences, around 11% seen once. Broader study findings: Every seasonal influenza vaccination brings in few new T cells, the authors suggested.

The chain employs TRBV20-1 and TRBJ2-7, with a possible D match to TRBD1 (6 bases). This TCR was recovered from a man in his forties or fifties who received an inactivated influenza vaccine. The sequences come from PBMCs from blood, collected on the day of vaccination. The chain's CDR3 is CSASSHRVYEQYF. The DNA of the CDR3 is TGCAGTGCTAGTTCCCACAGGGTTTACGAGCAGTACTTC.